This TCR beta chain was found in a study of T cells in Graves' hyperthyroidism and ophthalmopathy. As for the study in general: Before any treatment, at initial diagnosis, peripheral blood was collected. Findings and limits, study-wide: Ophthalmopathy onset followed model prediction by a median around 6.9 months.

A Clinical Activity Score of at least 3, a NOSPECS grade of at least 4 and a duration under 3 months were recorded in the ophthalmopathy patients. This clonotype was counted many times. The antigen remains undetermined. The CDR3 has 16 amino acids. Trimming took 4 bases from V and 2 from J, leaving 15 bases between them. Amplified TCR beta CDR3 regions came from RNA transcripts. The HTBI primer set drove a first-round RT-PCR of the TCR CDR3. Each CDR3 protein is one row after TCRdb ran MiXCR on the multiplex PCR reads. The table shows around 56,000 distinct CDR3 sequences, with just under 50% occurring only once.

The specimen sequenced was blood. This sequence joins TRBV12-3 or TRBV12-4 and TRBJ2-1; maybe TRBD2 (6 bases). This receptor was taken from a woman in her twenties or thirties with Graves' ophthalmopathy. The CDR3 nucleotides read TGTGCCAGCAGTTGGGCCCGACTAGTAACCTACAATGAGCAGTTCTTC. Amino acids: CASSWARLVTYNEQFF.